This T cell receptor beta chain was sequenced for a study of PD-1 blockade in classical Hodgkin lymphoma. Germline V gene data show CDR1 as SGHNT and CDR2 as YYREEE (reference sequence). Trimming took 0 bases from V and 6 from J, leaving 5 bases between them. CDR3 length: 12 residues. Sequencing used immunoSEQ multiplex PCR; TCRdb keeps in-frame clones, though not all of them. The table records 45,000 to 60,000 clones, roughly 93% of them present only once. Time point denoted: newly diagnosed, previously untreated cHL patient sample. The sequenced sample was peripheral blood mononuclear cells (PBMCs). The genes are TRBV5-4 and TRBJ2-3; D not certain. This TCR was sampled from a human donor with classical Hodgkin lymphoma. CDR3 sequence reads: CASSLDGDTQYF. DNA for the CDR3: TGTGCCAGCAGCTTGGACGGTGATACGCAGTATTTT.